The TCR beta chain described here comes from a study of long-term antiretroviral therapy in people with HIV (dated by TCRdb to between 2021 and 2022). As for the study more broadly: The earliest samples were collected about a decade before the 2015 WHO recommendation for immediate ART, when ART was typically delayed until CD4 counts fell. Of the approximately 30 participants with HIV, some 12 were female. Whether ART initiation and durable HIV suppression were associated with changes in peripheral blood TRB repertoire composition and diversity was tested in a retrospective serial study. No cross-contamination during QIAcube processing turned up in test extractions that ran a monoclonal T-cell line alongside around 34 polyclonal samples. A total of 192 cryopreserved PBMC samples came from around 30 adults with confirmed HIV infection and were collected serially over a mean of roughly six years (range 1-12).

Participants were included only if at least one PBMC sample before ART initiation and at least two post-ART samples were available. All participants with HIV were treated in the United States of America. Before DNA extraction, cryopreserved samples of 1-10 million PBMC were thawed and then washed. At the time of the earliest PBMC sample, participants with HIV were aged between roughly 20 and 54 years. PBMC samples were contributed by each participant from 1-4 timepoints before ART initiation and 2-8 timepoints after ART initiation, with a median of 7 samples. Serial HIV viral load, CD4+ T-cell count, ART history and demographic data were obtained for every participant. Genomic DNA was extracted from unsorted PBMC with a Qiagen kit on a QIAcube, processed in batches of 12 samples. V is reduced by 3 bases and J by 3 bases, leaving a spacing of 17 bases between them. CDR1 KGHSH and CDR2 LQKENI are derived from the germline V gene. CDR3 length: 16 amino acids, cysteine to phenylalanine. Solely the CDR3 DNA is kept, with 48 bases framed from the first base.

Worth noting for this clone: Its antigen target is currently unknown. Per-base qualities were not stored, and no clone one base away is much larger.

The immunoSEQ hsTCRB v3.0 assay was used at survey level resolution for TRB variable region sequencing. A depth of about 40,000-50,000 T-cell genomes per sample was targeted for TRB sequencing. Pooled TRB libraries were sequenced on an Illumina MiSeq with a v3 150-cycle kit. For the original study's pipeline: Repertoire analysis was run in R within a reproducible Nextflow workflow that covered QC, data transformation and analysis. LymphoSeq2, an R package for exploring AIRR-Seq data, was used to implement the custom analyses. A handful of samples yielding fewer than 5000 total TRB sequences were excluded, leaving over 150 analyzed HIV repertoires. Among the 180 to 200 retained HIV repertoires, some 57 were collected before ART initiation and approximately 130 were collected after ART initiation. Each repertoire was downsampled to 5000 TRB nucleotide sequences, and summary statistics were averaged across 100 downsampling iterations. The analysis kept only TRB sequences whose CDR3 regions were at least seven amino acids long. Diversity was assessed using a clonality score derived from Shannon entropy and using the Gini coefficient. Repertoire networks linked the top 5000 CDR3 amino acid sequences whenever two sequences differed by an edit distance of one. Antigen specificity groups and MHC restriction were predicted for TRB CDR3 amino acid sequences with GLIPH2. To flag known CMV, EBV, HIV or tissue antigen associations, CDR3 amino acid sequences were matched against VDJdb and McPAS-TCR. Pre-ART, post-ART and control groups were compared with Wilcoxon signed-rank tests and Holm-Bonferroni correction. TCRdb carries this immuneACCESS record with in-frame sequences only. Its versions omit some clonotypes, under half of them owing to an unresolved V gene in the studies checked, with the rest unexplained. From that table come the V and J calls and clone size; the DNA was used to work out D and trimming. Here the sample has around 40,000 clones; around nine tenths occur a single time. Around 3.9% of the sample belongs to the ten largest clones.

The paper's findings and limits, for the study overall: A significant increase in TRB diversity was found to be associated with ART initiation, although TRB diversity was observed to remain significantly below that of transplant donor controls even after long-term ART. Since PBMC availability was limited, sequencing covered only the TCR beta chain, with no alpha chain pairing. HIV repertoires had narrower CDR3 length ranges than controls, and the network structure suggested an antigen-experienced repertoire that shifted only slightly toward naive after ART. Samples dated from 2004 to 2017, and the ART regimens used may be less effective than current ones. Inferences about post-ART repertoire changes were limited because no data were available on ART adherence, viral resistance or therapy changes. Because cell numbers in pre-ART samples were limited, unsorted PBMC were profiled instead of sorted CD4+ and CD8+ T cells. Expanded TRB clones identified before ART initiation dominated the repertoire across all time points, though the dominance fluctuated and decreased in many PLHIV after ART.

The clonotype was recovered from a woman aged 18-30 years with HIV. The material was unsorted PBMCs, obtained just before starting antiretroviral therapy. The chain uses TRBV18 and TRBJ1-1, and possibly TRBD1, on 5 matching bases. The CDR3 has the sequence CASSPPGLGRDTEAFF. The DNA sequence is TGTGCCAGCTCACCGCCGGGACTCGGGCGGGACACTGAAGCTTTCTTT.